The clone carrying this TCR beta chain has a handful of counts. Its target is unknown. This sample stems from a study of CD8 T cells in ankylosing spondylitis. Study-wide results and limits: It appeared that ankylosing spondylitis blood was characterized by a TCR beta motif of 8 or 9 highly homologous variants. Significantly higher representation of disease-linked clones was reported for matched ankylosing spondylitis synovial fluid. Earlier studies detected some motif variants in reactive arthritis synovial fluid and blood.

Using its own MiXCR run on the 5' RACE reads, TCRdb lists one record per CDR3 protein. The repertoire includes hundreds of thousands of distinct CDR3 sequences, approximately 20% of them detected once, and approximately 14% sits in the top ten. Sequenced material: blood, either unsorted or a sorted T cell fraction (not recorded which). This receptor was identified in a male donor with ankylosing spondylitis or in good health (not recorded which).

The CDR3 DNA sequence: TGTGCCACCCGTGGGGGATCTGACCTCCGACTAGCCAAAAACATTCAGTACTTC. As protein: CATRGGSDLRLAKNIQYF. The chain employs TRBV10-3 and TRBJ2-4, with D perhaps matching TRBD1 or TRBD2 (5 bases each). The ends were cut back, 10 bases at V and 0 bases at J, with 25 bases in the middle. Germline CDR1 reads ENHRY; CDR2 reads SYGVKD. This CDR3 contains 18 residues.